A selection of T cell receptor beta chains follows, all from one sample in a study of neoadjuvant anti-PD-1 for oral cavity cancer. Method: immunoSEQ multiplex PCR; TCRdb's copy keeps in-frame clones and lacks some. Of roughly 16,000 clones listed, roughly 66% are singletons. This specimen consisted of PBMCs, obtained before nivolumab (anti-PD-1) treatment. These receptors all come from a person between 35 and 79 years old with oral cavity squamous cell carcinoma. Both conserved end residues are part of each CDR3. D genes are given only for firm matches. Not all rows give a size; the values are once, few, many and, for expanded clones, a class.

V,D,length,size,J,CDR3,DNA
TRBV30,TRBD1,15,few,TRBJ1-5,CAWSATGSSNQPQHF,TGTGCCTGGAGCGCGACAGGGAGCTCCAATCAGCCCCAGCATTTT
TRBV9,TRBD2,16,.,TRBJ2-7,CASSVSGTSGSREQYF,TGTGCCAGCAGCGTGTCCGGGACTAGCGGGAGCCGCGAGCAGTACTTC
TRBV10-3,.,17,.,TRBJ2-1,CAIGELGGAGISNEQFF,TGTGCCATCGGGGAATTAGGGGGCGCGGGGATATCCAATGAGCAGTTCTTC
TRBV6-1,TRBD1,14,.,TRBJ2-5,CASGKRTGEGTQYF,TGTGCCAGCGGGAAAAGGACAGGGGAGGGGACCCAGTACTTC
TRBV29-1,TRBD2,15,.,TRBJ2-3,CSVTGLAEGTDTQYF,TGCAGCGTAACCGGACTAGCGGAGGGCACAGATACGCAGTATTTT
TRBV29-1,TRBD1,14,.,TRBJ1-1,CSVNPQGAGTEAFF,TGCAGCGTTAACCCTCAGGGGGCGGGCACTGAAGCTTTCTTT
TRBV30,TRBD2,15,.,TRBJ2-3,CAWSVGAGERDTQYF,TGTGCCTGGAGTGTAGGAGCGGGAGAGCGAGATACGCAGTATTTT
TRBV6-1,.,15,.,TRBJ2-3,CASSEGLKVPDTQYF,TGTGCCAGCAGTGAAGGTTTGAAGGTTCCAGATACGCAGTATTTT
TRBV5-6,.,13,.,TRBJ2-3,CASSLLEADTQYF,TGTGCCAGCAGCTTGTTGGAGGCAGATACGCAGTATTTT
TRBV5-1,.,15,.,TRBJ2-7,CASTMGGQNHYEQYF,TGCGCCAGCACCATGGGGGGACAGAACCACTACGAGCAGTACTTC
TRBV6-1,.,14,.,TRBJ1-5,CASRMTVSNQPQHF,TGTGCCAGCAGGATGACAGTTTCCAATCAGCCCCAGCATTTT
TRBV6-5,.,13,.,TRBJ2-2,CASSRRRTGELFF,TGTGCCAGCAGCCGGAGACGCACCGGGGAGCTGTTTTTT
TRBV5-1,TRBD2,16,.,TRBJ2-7,CASSPGASGSTYEQYF,TGCGCCAGCAGCCCGGGAGCTAGCGGGAGTACCTACGAGCAGTACTTC
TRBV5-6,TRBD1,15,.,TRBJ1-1,CASSPLQGAGTEAFF,TGTGCCAGCAGCCCTTTACAGGGGGCGGGCACTGAAGCTTTCTTT
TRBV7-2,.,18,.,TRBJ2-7,CASSSPEGREQFYYEQYF,TGTGCCAGCAGCTCCCCGGAGGGCAGGGAGCAGTTCTACTACGAGCAGTACTTC
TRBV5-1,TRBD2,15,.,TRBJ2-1,CASSLGGSINVEQFF,TGCGCCAGCAGCTTGGGCGGGAGTATCAATGTTGAGCAGTTCTTC
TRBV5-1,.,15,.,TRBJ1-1,CASSLAGTQNTEAFF,TGCGCCAGCAGCTTGGCGGGGACACAGAACACTGAAGCTTTCTTT
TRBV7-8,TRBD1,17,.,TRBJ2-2,CASSLGGTGSSTGELFF,TGTGCCAGCAGCTTAGGCGGGACAGGGAGTAGCACCGGGGAGCTGTTTTTT
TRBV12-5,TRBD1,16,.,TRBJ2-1,CASGLTLTGQYNEQFF,TGTGCTAGTGGTTTGACACTGACGGGACAGTACAATGAGCAGTTCTTC
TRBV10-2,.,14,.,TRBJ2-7,CASSPSQGRYEQYF,TGCGCCAGCAGTCCCTCACAGGGGAGGTACGAGCAGTACTTC